The rows below give T cell receptor beta chains drawn from one sample of a study of T cells after yellow fever vaccination. TCRdb used MiXCR to reprocess the 5' RACE reads, holding one entry per CDR3 protein. Among 350,000 to 450,000 distinct CDR3 sequences listed, around a sixth were seen once. The source was PBMCs, collected before the yellow fever booster vaccination. The receptors were sampled from a man aged 18 to 29 who received the YFV17D yellow fever vaccine. CDR3s include the opening cysteine and the closing phenylalanine or tryptophan. A D gene is named only where the DNA matches it firmly. Size is stated for part of the rows, as once, few or many counts, or as a class when the clone is expanded.

v_gene: TRBV7-9
d_gene: NA
j_gene: TRBJ2-7
abundance: NA
CDR3aa: CASSFDPDSEQYF
CDR3nt: TGTGCCAGCAGCTTTGACCCGGACTCGGAGCAGTACTTC

v_gene: TRBV7-3
d_gene: NA
j_gene: TRBJ2-3
abundance: many
CDR3aa: CASSLSGHTDTQYF
CDR3nt: TGTGCCAGCAGCCTAAGCGGCCACACAGATACGCAGTATTTT

v_gene: TRBV6-5
d_gene: TRBD2
j_gene: TRBJ2-5
abundance: many
CDR3aa: CASSPGLAHRTQYF
CDR3nt: TGTGCCAGCAGCCCGGGACTAGCCCACCGGACCCAGTACTTC

v_gene: TRBV9
d_gene: TRBD2
j_gene: TRBJ2-1
abundance: NA
CDR3aa: CASSVEGSGGVEQFF
CDR3nt: TGTGCCAGCAGCGTAGAGGGTAGCGGGGGCGTTGAGCAGTTCTTC

v_gene: TRBV4-3
d_gene: NA
j_gene: TRBJ2-3
abundance: NA
CDR3aa: CASSHGGDTDTQYF
CDR3nt: TGCGCCAGCAGCCATGGCGGGGACACAGATACGCAGTATTTT

v_gene: TRBV4-2
d_gene: NA
j_gene: TRBJ1-3
abundance: few
CDR3aa: CASSQTWGFTGNTIYF
CDR3nt: TGTGCCAGCAGCCAAACGTGGGGGTTTACTGGAAACACCATATATTTT

v_gene: TRBV29-1
d_gene: NA
j_gene: TRBJ1-2
abundance: NA
CDR3aa: CSVEGLEGEGGYTF
CDR3nt: TGCAGCGTTGAAGGATTGGAGGGAGAGGGTGGCTACACCTTC

v_gene: TRBV12-3/TRBV12-4
d_gene: TRBD2
j_gene: TRBJ2-2
abundance: NA
CDR3aa: CATIAGPNTGELFF
CDR3nt: TGTGCCACTATAGCGGGACCTAACACCGGGGAGCTGTTTTTT

v_gene: TRBV20-1
d_gene: NA
j_gene: TRBJ2-5
abundance: few
CDR3aa: CSASVRGATQETQYF
CDR3nt: TGCAGTGCGTCAGTCCGAGGGGCGACACAAGAGACCCAGTACTTC

v_gene: TRBV18
d_gene: NA
j_gene: TRBJ2-6
abundance: NA
CDR3aa: CASSPQALGANVLTF
CDR3nt: TGTGCCAGCTCACCACAGGCTCTGGGGGCCAACGTCCTGACTTTC

v_gene: TRBV9
d_gene: NA
j_gene: TRBJ2-5
abundance: few
CDR3aa: CASSQSELKETQYF
CDR3nt: TGTGCCAGCAGCCAATCGGAGCTCAAGGAGACCCAGTACTTC

v_gene: TRBV7-2
d_gene: NA
j_gene: TRBJ2-3
abundance: NA
CDR3aa: CASSFLSARTRGLGTQYF
CDR3nt: TGTGCCAGCAGCTTTCTTTCCGCTCGGACCAGGGGCCTGGGGACGCAGTATTTT

v_gene: TRBV18
d_gene: TRBD2
j_gene: TRBJ2-3
abundance: few
CDR3aa: CASSPDNGRGTTDTQYF
CDR3nt: TGTGCCAGCTCACCAGACAACGGGCGGGGGACCACAGATACGCAGTATTTT

v_gene: TRBV29-1
d_gene: TRBD2
j_gene: TRBJ2-3
abundance: few
CDR3aa: CSAEGLAGGQSTDTQYF
CDR3nt: TGCAGCGCCGAGGGACTAGCGGGGGGGCAGAGCACAGATACGCAGTATTTT

v_gene: TRBV7-2
d_gene: NA
j_gene: TRBJ2-5
abundance: few
CDR3aa: CASSRGADGETQYF
CDR3nt: TGTGCCAGCAGCAGGGGGGCGGATGGAGAGACCCAGTACTTC

v_gene: TRBV5-1
d_gene: NA
j_gene: TRBJ1-1
abundance: few
CDR3aa: CASSPVGQPTEAFF
CDR3nt: TGCGCCAGCAGCCCCGTCGGGCAGCCCACTGAAGCTTTCTTT

v_gene: TRBV24-1
d_gene: TRBD1
j_gene: TRBJ2-1
abundance: few
CDR3aa: CATSDKAGTEYNEQFF
CDR3nt: TGTGCCACCAGTGATAAAGCCGGGACAGAGTACAATGAGCAGTTCTTC

v_gene: TRBV20-1
d_gene: TRBD2
j_gene: TRBJ2-5
abundance: NA
CDR3aa: CSARGGRTSGGEETQYF
CDR3nt: TGCAGTGCTAGAGGAGGGAGGACTAGCGGGGGCGAAGAGACCCAGTACTTC

v_gene: TRBV5-1
d_gene: NA
j_gene: TRBJ2-6
abundance: few
CDR3aa: CASRLRSGANVLTF
CDR3nt: TGCGCCAGCAGATTGAGGTCCGGGGCCAACGTCCTGACTTTC

v_gene: TRBV4-1
d_gene: TRBD2
j_gene: TRBJ2-1
abundance: NA
CDR3aa: CASRAGARNEQFF
CDR3nt: TGCGCCAGCCGAGCGGGGGCCCGCAATGAGCAGTTCTTC